A single sample is the source of the 21 T cell receptor beta chains below, sequenced in a study of cytomegalovirus exposure and HLA in healthy donors. PCR was performed using 60 Vbeta and 13 Jbeta primers. Some clones are missing from TCRdb's copy, which holds only in-frame ones; the method was immunoSEQ multiplex PCR. The sample carries about 90,000 clones, 70% to 85% recorded once. The sample comprised PBMCs. The receptors originated from a man aged 30 to 45 in good health and CMV-seronegative.

V gene TRBV4-3 combines with J gene TRBJ2-1; 9 nucleotides agree with TRBD1. V lost 2 bases, J lost 8 bases, and 7 bases stayed unmatched. This CDR3 comprises 15 residues. Germline V gives CDR1 LGHNA, CDR2 YSLEER. This chain's CDR3 is CASSQQQGADYEQFF. CDR3 DNA sequence: TGCGCCAGCAGCCAACAACAGGGGGCGGACTATGAGCAGTTCTTC.

This clone came up a few times. This chain connects TRBV4-3 to TRBJ1-4; D unclear. Trimming removed 0 bases at V and 8 bases at J, with 13 bases between. Germline loops: CDR1 LGHNA, CDR2 YSLEER. This CDR3 is built from 15 residues. In nucleotides, the CDR3 is TGCGCCAGCAGCCAAGAGACCAGGCCGTCGGAAAAACTGTTTTTT. Translating it yields CASSQETRPSEKLFF.

The chain carries TRBV6-5 and TRBJ1-5; no reliable D call. The CDR3 loop spans 13 amino acids. The V end lost 5 bases, the J end lost 7 bases, and 12 bases lay between the germline ends. CDR1 MNHEY and CDR2 SVGAGI come from the germline V gene. The DNA of the CDR3 is TGTGCCAGCAGTAAGTCCGGAGAACAGCCCCAGCATTTT. Protein: CASSKSGEQPQHF.

This clone came up a few times. The chain joins TRBV18 to TRBJ1-1; D uncertain. The CDR3 covers 13 residues. Between the trimmed V and J ends, which lost 4 bases and 4 bases, there was a span of 10 bases. The V gene's germline CDR1 is KGHSH and CDR2 LQKENI. This CDR3 reads CASSQLESTEAFF. The CDR3 DNA sequence: TGTGCCAGCTCACAATTGGAGAGCACTGAAGCTTTCTTT.

The V call is TRBV6-1, the J call TRBJ2-5; D is unresolved. The CDR3 totals 13 residues. CDR1 MNHNS and CDR2 SASEGT come from the germline V gene. V was pared by 2 bases and J by 4 bases, with 8 bases between. CDR3 residues: CASSESRLETQYF. CDR3 in DNA: TGTGCCAGCAGTGAAAGCAGGCTAGAGACCCAGTACTTC.

V gene TRBV19 combines with J gene TRBJ1-1; D may be TRBD1 (6 bases). From germline, CDR1 is LNHDA and CDR2 SQIVND (reference sequence). Trimming removed 5 bases at V and 1 base at J, with 11 bases between. The CDR3 length is 14 residues. CDR3 coding DNA: TGTGCCAGTAGTTTCAGGGGTGGGAACACTGAAGCTTTCTTT. Translated: CASSFRGGNTEAFF.

About this clone: The junction shows a germline mismatch at one end, possibly a read error. The chain uses TRBV10-2 and TRBJ2-3; D gene ambiguous. Germline V gene data show CDR1 as WSHSY and CDR2 as SAAADI. This CDR3 is built from 11 residues. The CDR3 coding sequence is TGCGCCGGCAGTTTTAAAGATACGCAGTATTTT. This codes for CAGSFKDTQYF.

The V gene is TRBV5-1, the J gene TRBJ2-1, with D perhaps TRBD1 (6 bases). V was clipped by 5 bases and J by 0 bases, with 15 bases between them. Germline V CDR1 and CDR2: SGHRS, YFSETQ. This CDR3 is built from 16 residues. CDR3 in amino acids: CASSRTAHSSYNEQFF. CDR3 in DNA: TGCGCCAGCAGTAGGACAGCACATAGCTCCTACAATGAGCAGTTCTTC.

The chain carries TRBV4-1 and TRBJ1-2; 8 nucleotides line up with TRBD1. Germline CDR1 and CDR2: MGHRA and YSYEKL. Germline trimming cut 3 bases from V and 5 bases from J; bases unmatched to any gene: 8. The CDR3 sequence is 15 residues long. CDR3 loop: CASSQGRTGPYGYTF. The CDR3 DNA reads TGCGCCAGCAGCCAGGGCAGGACAGGGCCTTATGGCTACACCTTC.

The chain is built from TRBV5-1 and TRBJ1-3; 7 bases map to TRBD1. Germline lookup yields CDR1 SGHRS and CDR2 YFSETQ. Trimming cost V 4 bases and J 10 bases; bases outside gene matches: 14. The CDR3 length is 15 residues. The CDR3 sequence is CASSAESGQLRTIYF. The CDR3, as DNA: TGCGCCAGCAGCGCAGAATCGGGACAGCTACGGACCATATATTTT.

CDR3 nucleotides: TGTGCCAGCAGCTACTCAGGGATTTCTAATGAAAAACTGTTTTTT. Protein product: CASSYSGISNEKLFF. This chain links TRBV7-2 with TRBJ1-4, with a possible D match to TRBD1 (5 bases). Germline lookup yields CDR1 SGHTA and CDR2 FQGNSA. This CDR3 is built from 15 residues. Trimming shortened V by 4 bases and J by 3 bases, and 12 bases separated the two germline ends.

The V call is TRBV5-6, the J call TRBJ2-3; 8 nucleotides line up with TRBD1. From germline, CDR1 is SGHDT and CDR2 YYEEEE. The CDR3 has 15 amino acids. With V trimmed by 3 bases and J by 2 bases, 5 bases remained unmatched. As DNA, the CDR3 is TGTGCCAGCAGCTGGGGGACAGGATACACAGATACGCAGTATTTT. It is translated as CASSWGTGYTDTQYF.

This clone was found many times. V and J are TRBV7-2 and TRBJ1-1; the match to TRBD1 covers 9 bases. J gave up 5 bases and V 2 bases, and 15 bases lay outside the gene matches. Germline CDR1 and CDR2: SGHTA and FQGNSA. This CDR3 contains 18 residues. CDR3 protein: CASSLMGQGWGVGTEAFF. The CDR3 DNA sequence: TGTGCCAGCAGCTTAATGGGACAGGGCTGGGGGGTGGGGACTGAAGCTTTCTTT.

As concerns this clone: This CDR3 is also generated by other DNA sequences in the sample. The chain has TRBV5-1 and TRBJ2-5; D might be TRBD2 (6 bases). The CDR3 loop spans 15 amino acids. V lost 0 bases to trimming and J lost 3 bases, with 12 bases between them. CDR1 and CDR2 (germline): SGHRS, YFSETQ. The CDR3 bases are TGCGCCAGCAGCTTGGCCTTAGCGGAAAAAGAGACCCAGTACTTC. It specifies CASSLALAEKETQYF.

This clone was counted a single time. The same CDR3 is also encoded by other DNA sequences in this sample. V gene TRBV5-6 combines with J gene TRBJ1-6, with D tentatively TRBD1 (5 bases). Germline CDR1 and CDR2: SGHDT and YYEEEE. V lost 4 bases, J lost 14 bases, and 22 bases lay in between. The CDR3 runs 15 residues. The CDR3 sequence is CASSLTWQGETALHF. As DNA, the CDR3 is TGTGCCAGCAGCCTGACTTGGCAGGGCGAGACGGCCCTCCACTTT. Full variable domain (remainder filled in from reference TRBV5-6 and TRBJ1-6): DAGVTQSPTHLIKTRGQQVTLRCSPKSGHDTVSWYQQALGQGPQFIFQYYEEEERQRGNFPDRFSGHQFPNYSSELNVNALLLGDSALYLCASSLTWQGETALHFGNGTRLTVT.

The chain links TRBV15 to TRBJ1-3; TRBD1 matches at 7 bases. Germline assignment: CDR1 LNHNV and CDR2 YYDKDF (reference sequence). J lost 2 bases, V lost 5 bases, and 12 bases had no gene match. The CDR3 runs 17 residues. CDR3 bases: TGTGCCACCAGCCGAGCCGGGTGGCAGGGGGCTGGAAACACCATATATTTT. Encoded protein: CATSRAGWQGAGNTIYF.

This clone has just one count. The rearrangement links TRBV7-9 to TRBJ1-6, with unresolved D. Deletions cut 1 base from V and 9 bases from J, with 10 bases between. CDR1 is SEHNR and CDR2 is FQNEAQ in the germline V gene (reference sequence). There are 14 residues in the CDR3. This CDR3 reads CASSLDGRGSPLHF. CDR3 DNA sequence: TGTGCCAGCAGCTTAGACGGGCGGGGTTCACCCCTCCACTTT.

This sequence joins TRBV9 and TRBJ2-3; TRBD1 matches at 9 bases. The V gene's germline CDR1 is SGDLS and CDR2 YYNGEE. The CDR3 loop spans 15 amino acids. V was pared by 4 bases and J by 4 bases, with 7 bases of the junction left unmatched. CDR3 coding DNA: TGTGCCAGCAGCACCCGGACAGGGGTGTCAGATACGCAGTATTTT. This gives the protein CASSTRTGVSDTQYF. The entire variable domain, with the rest obtained from reference TRBV9 and TRBJ2-3, is as follows: DSGVTQTPKHLITATGQRVTLRCSPRSGDLSVYWYQQSLDQGLQFLIQYYNGEERAKGNILERFSAQQFPDLHSELNLSSLELGDSALYFCASSTRTGVSDTQYFGPGTRLTVL.

The rearrangement links TRBV5-1 to TRBJ1-2; TRBD1 is a possible D gene (5 bases). This CDR3 is 14 amino acids long. Trimming stripped 1 base from V and 6 bases from J, with 13 bases between. Germline CDR1 and CDR2: SGHRS and YFSETQ. This CDR3 reads CASSLPGFVDGYTF. The CDR3 coding sequence is TGCGCCAGCAGCTTGCCAGGGTTCGTGGATGGCTACACCTTC. Variable domain in full (rest from reference TRBV5-1 and TRBJ1-2): KAGVTQTPRYLIKTRGQQVTLSCSPISGHRSVSWYQQTPGQGLQFLFEYFSETQRNKGNFPGRFSGRQFSNSRSEMNVSTLELGDSALYLCASSLPGFVDGYTFGSGTRLTVV.

J is TRBJ1-5 and V is TRBV30; D gene uncertain. CDR1 GTSNPN and CDR2 SVGIG come from the germline V gene (reference sequence). V was trimmed by 1 base and J by 0 bases, leaving 4 bases between them. The CDR3 extends over 13 amino acids. In DNA form, the CDR3 reads TGTGCCTGGAGTGCGTATAGCAATCAGCCCCAGCATTTT. As protein: CAWSAYSNQPQHF.

The chain is built from TRBV7-9 and TRBJ2-1; weak D call: TRBD2 (5 bases). The ends were cut back, 1 base at V and 8 bases at J, with 9 bases in the middle. The CDR3 is 13 residues long. Germline V gene sequence: CDR1 SEHNR, CDR2 FQNEAQ (reference sequence). CDR3 in DNA: TGTGCCAGCAGCTTAGGGTCGAGGGATGAGCAGTTCTTC. Encoded protein: CASSLGSRDEQFF. The full variable domain, in which reference TRBV7-9 and TRBJ2-1 provide the parts outside the CDR3, is DTGVSQNPRHKITKRGQNVTFRCDPISEHNRLYWYRQTLGQGPEFLTYFQNEAQLEKSRLLSDRFSAERPKGSFSTLEIQRTEQGDSAMYLCASSLGSRDEQFFGPGTRLTVL.